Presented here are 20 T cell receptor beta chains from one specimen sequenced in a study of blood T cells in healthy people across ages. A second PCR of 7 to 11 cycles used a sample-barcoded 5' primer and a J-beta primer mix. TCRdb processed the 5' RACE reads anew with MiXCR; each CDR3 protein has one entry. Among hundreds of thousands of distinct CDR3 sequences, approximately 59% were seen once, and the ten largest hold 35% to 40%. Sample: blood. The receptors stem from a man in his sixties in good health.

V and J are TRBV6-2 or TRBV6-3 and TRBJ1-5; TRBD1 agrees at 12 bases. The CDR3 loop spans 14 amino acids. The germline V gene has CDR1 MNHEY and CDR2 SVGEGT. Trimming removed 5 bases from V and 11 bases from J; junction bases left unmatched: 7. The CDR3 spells CASSRPGQGAAQHF. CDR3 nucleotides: TGTGCCAGCAGTCGACCGGGACAGGGGGCCGCCCAGCATTTT.

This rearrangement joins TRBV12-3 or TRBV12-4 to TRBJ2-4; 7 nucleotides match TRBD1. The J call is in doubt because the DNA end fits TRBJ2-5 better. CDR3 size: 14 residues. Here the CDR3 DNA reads TGTGCCAGCAGTTTCGGGCAGGGGGTCAAGACCCAGTACTTC. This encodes CASSFGQGVKTQYF.

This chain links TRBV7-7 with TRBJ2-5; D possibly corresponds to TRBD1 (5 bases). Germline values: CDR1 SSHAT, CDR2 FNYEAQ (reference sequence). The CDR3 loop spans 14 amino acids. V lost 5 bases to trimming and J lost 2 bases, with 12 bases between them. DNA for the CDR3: TGTGCCAGCAGCCCCAGGGTGGGTCAAGAGACCCAGTACTTC. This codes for CASSPRVGQETQYF.

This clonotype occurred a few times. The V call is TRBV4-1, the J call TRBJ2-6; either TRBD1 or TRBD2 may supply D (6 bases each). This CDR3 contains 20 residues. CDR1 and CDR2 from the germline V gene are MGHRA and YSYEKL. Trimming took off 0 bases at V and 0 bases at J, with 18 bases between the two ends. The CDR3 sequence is CASSQDSGDTVFSGANVLTF. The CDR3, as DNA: TGCGCCAGCAGCCAAGATTCGGGGGACACAGTCTTCTCTGGGGCCAACGTCCTGACTTTC.

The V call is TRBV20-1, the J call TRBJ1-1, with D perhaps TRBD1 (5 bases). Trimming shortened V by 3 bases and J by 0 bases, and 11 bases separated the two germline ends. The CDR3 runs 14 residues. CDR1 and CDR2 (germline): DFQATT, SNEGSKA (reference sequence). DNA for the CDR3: TGCAGTGCTAGGGGGGGACGGATGAACACTGAAGCTTTCTTT. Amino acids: CSARGGRMNTEAFF.

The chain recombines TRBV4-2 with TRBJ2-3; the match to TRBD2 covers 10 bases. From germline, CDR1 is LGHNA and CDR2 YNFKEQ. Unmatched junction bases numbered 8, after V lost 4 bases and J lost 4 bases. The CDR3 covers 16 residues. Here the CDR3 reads CASSPTQSGGADTQYF. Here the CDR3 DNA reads TGTGCCAGCAGCCCCACCCAAAGCGGGGGGGCAGATACGCAGTATTTT.

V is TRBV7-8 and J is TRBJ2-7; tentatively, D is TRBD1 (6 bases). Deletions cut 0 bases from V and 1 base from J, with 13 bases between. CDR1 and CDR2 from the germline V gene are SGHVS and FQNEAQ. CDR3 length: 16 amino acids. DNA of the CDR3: TGTGCCAGCAGCTTAGCGAGGCCAGGGGAGTCCTACGAGCAGTACTTC. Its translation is CASSLARPGESYEQYF.

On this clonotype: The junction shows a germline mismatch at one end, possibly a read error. Here the CDR3 DNA reads TGTGTCAGCTCACCAAGGGGGGCCAAAAACATTCAGTACTTC. This encodes CVSSPRGAKNIQYF. The chain uses TRBV18 and TRBJ2-4; D possibly corresponds to TRBD1 (6 bases). The CDR3 has 14 residues. Germline-derived CDR1 and CDR2 are KGHSH and LQKENI.

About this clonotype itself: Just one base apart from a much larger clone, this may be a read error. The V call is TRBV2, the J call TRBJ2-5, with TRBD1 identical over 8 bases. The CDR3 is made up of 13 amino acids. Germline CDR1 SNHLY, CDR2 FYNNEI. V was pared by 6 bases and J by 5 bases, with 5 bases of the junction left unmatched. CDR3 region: CASRTGAGETQYF. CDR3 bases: TGTGCCAGCAGGACAGGGGCCGGCGAGACCCAGTACTTC.

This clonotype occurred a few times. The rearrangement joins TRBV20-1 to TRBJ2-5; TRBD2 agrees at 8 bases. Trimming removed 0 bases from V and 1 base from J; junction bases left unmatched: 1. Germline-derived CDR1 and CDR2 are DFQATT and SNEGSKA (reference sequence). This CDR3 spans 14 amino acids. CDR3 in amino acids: CSARDAGGQETQYF. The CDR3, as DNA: TGCAGTGCTAGAGATGCGGGGGGCCAAGAGACCCAGTACTTC.

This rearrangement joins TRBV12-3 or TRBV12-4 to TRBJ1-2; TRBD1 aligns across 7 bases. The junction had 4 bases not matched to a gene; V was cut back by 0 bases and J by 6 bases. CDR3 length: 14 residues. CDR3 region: CASSLAQGEDGYTF. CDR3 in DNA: TGTGCCAGCAGTTTAGCGCAGGGGGAGGATGGCTACACCTTC.

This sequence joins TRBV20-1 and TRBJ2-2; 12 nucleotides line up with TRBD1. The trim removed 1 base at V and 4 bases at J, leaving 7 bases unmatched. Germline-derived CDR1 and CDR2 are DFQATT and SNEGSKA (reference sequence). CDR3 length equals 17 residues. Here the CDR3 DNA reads TGCAGTGCTAGAGCGGGGGGACAGGGGGCAGTCACCGGGGAGCTGTTTTTT. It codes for CSARAGGQGAVTGELFF.

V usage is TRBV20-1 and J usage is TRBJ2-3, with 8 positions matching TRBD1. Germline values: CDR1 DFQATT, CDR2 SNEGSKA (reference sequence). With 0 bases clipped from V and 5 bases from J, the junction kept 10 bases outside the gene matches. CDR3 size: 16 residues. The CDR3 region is CSARDRTGGIGDTQYF. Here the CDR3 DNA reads TGCAGTGCTAGAGATAGAACAGGGGGGATTGGAGATACGCAGTATTTT.

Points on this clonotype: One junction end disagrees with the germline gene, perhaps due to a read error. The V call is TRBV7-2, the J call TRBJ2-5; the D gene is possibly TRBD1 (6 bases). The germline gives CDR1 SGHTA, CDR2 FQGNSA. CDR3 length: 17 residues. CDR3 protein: CASSFQGGWGQAETQNF. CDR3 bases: TGTGCCAGCAGCTTCCAAGGAGGATGGGGGCAGGCAGAGACCCAGAACTTC. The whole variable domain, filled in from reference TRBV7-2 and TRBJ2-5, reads GAGVSQSPSNKVTEKGKDVELRCDPISGHTALYWYRQSLGQGLEFLIYFQGNSAPDKSGLPSDRFSAERTGGSVSTLTIQRTQQEDSAVYLCASSFQGGWGQAETQNFGPGTRLLVL.

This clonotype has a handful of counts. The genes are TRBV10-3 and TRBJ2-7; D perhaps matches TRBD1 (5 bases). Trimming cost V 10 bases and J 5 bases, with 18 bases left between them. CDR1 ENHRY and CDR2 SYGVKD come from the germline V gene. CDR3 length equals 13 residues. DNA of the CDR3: TGTGCCACGTTTTTTGTTGGGGCTAACGAGCAGTACTTC. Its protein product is CATFFVGANEQYF.

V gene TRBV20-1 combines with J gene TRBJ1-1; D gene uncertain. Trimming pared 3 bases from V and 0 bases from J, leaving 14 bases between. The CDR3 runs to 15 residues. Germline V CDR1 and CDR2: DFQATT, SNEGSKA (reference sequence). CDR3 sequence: CSARVLGRLNTEAFF. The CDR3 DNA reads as TGCAGTGCTAGGGTCTTGGGCCGCCTGAACACTGAAGCTTTCTTT.

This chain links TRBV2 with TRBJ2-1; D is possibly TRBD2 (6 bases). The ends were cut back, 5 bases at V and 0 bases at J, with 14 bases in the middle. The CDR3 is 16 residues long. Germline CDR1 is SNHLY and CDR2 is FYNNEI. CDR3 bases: TGTGCCAGCAGTAAGGAGGGGTCGAGCTCCTACAATGAGCAGTTCTTC. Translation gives CASSKEGSSSYNEQFF.

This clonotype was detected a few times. The DNA for the CDR3 is TGCAGCGCCCTTGATTCCGGGACGGGGTTCTACGAGCAGTACTTC. It specifies CSALDSGTGFYEQYF. V usage is TRBV29-1 and J usage is TRBJ2-7; D possibly uses TRBD1 or TRBD2 (5 bases each). Germline lookup yields CDR1 SQVTM and CDR2 ANQGSEA. This CDR3 is built from 15 residues. The ends were cut back, 7 bases at V and 3 bases at J, with 22 bases in the middle.

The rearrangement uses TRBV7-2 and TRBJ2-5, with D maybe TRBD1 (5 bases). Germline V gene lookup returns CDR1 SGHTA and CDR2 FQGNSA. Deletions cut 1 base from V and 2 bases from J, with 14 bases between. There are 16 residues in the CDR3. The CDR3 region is CASSLGASQVQETQYF. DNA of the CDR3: TGTGCCAGCAGCTTAGGGGCCTCACAGGTGCAAGAGACCCAGTACTTC.

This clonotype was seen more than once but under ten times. The CDR3 DNA reads TGCAGTGCTAGACCCCCCGGGGGCTGGGACGAGCAGTACTTC. It specifies CSARPPGGWDEQYF. The J gene is TRBJ2-5, the V gene TRBV20-1; D possibly matches TRBD1 or TRBD2 (6 bases each). The end of the DNA aligns better with TRBJ2-7, so the J call may be wrong. The germline V gene encodes CDR1 DFQATT and CDR2 SNEGSKA (reference sequence). This CDR3 region has 14 residues.